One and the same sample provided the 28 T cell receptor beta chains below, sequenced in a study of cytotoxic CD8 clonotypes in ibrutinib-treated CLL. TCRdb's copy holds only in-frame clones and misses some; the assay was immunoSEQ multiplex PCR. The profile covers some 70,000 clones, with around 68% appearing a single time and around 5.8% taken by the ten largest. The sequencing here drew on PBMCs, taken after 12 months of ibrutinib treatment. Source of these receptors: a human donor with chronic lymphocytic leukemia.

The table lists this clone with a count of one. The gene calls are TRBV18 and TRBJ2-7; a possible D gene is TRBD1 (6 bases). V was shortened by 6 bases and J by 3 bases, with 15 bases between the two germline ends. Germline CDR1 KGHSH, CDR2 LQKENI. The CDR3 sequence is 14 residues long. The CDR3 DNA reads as TGTGCCAGCTCCCTCACACAGGGAAACTACGAGCAGTACTTC. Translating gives CASSLTQGNYEQYF.

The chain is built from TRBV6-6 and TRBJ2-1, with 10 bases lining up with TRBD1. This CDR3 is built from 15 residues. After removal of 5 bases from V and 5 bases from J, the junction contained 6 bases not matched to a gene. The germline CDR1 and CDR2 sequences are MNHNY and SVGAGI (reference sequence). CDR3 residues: CASSPGQGEHNEQFF. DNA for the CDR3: TGTGCCAGCAGTCCCGGACAGGGGGAGCACAATGAGCAGTTCTTC.

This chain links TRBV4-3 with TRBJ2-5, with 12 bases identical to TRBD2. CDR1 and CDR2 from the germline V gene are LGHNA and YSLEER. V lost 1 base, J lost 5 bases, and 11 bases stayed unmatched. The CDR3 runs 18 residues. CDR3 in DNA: TGCGCCAGCAGCCAAGCCCCCCCTAGCGGGGGGGCCCGGGAGACCCAGTACTTC. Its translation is CASSQAPPSGGARETQYF.

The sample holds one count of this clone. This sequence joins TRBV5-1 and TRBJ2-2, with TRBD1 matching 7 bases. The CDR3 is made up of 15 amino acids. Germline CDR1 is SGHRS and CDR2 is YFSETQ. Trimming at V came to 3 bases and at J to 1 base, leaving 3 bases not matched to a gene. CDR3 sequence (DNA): TGCGCCAGCAGCTCGGGACAGTTGAACACCGGGGAGCTGTTTTTT. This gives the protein CASSSGQLNTGELFF.

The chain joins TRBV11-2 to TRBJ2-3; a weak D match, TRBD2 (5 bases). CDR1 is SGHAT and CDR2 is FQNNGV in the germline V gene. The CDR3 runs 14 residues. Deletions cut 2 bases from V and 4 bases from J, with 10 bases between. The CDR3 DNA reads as TGTGCCAGCAGCTTACTCGGGGAATCAGATACGCAGTATTTT. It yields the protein CASSLLGESDTQYF.

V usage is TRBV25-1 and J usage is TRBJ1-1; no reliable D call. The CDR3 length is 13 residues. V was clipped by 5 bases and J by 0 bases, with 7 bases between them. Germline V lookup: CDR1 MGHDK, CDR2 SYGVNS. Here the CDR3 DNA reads TGTGCCAGCAGTATCGGGGTGAACACTGAAGCTTTCTTT. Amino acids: CASSIGVNTEAFF.

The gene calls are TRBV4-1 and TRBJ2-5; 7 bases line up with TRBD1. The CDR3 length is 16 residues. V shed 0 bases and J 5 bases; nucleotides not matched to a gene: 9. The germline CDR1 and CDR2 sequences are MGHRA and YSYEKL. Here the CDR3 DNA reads TGCGCCAGCAGCCAAGAGCCGGGACAGCGGCGGGAGACCCAGTACTTC. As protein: CASSQEPGQRRETQYF.

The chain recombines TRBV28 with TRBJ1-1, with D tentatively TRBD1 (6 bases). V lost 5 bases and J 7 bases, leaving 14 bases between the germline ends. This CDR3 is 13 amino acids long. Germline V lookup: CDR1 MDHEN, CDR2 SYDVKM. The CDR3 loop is CASSPPTGIEAFF. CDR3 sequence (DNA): TGTGCCAGCAGTCCCCCGACAGGAATTGAAGCTTTCTTT.

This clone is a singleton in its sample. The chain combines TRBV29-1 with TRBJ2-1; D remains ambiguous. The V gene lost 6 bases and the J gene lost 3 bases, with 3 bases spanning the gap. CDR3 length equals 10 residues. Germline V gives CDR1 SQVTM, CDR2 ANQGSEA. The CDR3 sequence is CSVFYNEQFF. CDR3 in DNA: TGCAGCGTATTCTACAATGAGCAGTTCTTC.

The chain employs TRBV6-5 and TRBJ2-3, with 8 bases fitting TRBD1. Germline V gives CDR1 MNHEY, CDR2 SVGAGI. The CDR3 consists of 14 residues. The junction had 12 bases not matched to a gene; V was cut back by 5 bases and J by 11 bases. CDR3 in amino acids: CASSRDRSTGGQYF. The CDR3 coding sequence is TGTGCCAGCAGTCGGGACAGGTCTACCGGAGGGCAGTATTTT.

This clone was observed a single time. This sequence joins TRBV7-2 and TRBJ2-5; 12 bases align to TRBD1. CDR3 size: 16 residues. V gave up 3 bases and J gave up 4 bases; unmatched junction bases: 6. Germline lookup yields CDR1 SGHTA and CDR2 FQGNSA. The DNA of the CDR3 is TGTGCCAGCAGCTTTGGGGGACAGGGGGCGGGAGAGACCCAGTACTTC. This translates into CASSFGGQGAGETQYF.

In nucleotides, the CDR3 is TGTGCCAGCAGCTTGGATCCAGGGCTATTGTATGGCTACACCTTC. Encoded protein: CASSLDPGLLYGYTF. The chain combines TRBV5-5 with TRBJ1-2; D perhaps matches TRBD1 (5 bases). CDR3 length: 15 residues. Germline values: CDR1 SGHKS, CDR2 YYEKEE (reference sequence). V was shortened by 0 bases and J by 5 bases, with 14 bases between the two germline ends.

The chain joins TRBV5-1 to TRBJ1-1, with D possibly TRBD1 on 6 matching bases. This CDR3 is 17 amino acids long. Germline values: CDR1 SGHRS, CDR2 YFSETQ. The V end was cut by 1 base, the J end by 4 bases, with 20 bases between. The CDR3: CASSLYGPGGAGTEAFF. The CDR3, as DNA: TGCGCCAGCAGCTTGTACGGCCCGGGGGGGGCAGGCACTGAAGCTTTCTTT.

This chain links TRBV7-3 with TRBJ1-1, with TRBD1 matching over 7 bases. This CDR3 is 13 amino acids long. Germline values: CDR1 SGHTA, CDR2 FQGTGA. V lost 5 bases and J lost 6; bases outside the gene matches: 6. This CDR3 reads CASSINRGPEAFF. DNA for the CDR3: TGTGCCAGCAGCATAAACAGGGGCCCTGAAGCTTTCTTT. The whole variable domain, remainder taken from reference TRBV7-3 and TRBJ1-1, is GAGVSQTPSNKVTEKGKYVELRCDPISGHTALYWYRQSLGQGPEFLIYFQGTGAADDSGLPNDRFFAVRPEGSVSTLKIQRTERGDSAVYLCASSINRGPEAFFGQGTRLTVV.

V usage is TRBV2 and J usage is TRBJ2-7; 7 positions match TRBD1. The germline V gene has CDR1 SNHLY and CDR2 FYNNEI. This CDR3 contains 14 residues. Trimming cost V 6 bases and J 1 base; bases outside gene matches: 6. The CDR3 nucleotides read TGTGCCAGCAGGGAACAGGGGCCTTCCTACGAGCAGTACTTC. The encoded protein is CASREQGPSYEQYF. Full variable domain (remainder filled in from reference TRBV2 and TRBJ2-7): EPEVTQTPSHQVTQMGQEVILRCVPISNHLYFYWYRQILGQKVEFLVSFYNNEISEKSEIFDDQFSVERPDGSNFTLKIRSTKLEDSAMYFCASREQGPSYEQYFGPGTRLTVT.

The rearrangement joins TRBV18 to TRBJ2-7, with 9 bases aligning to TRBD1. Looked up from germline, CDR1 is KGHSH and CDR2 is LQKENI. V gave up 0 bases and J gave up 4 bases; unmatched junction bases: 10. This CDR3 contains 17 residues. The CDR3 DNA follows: TGTGCCAGCTCACCACCAGAATACCGGGACAGGGAGTACGAGCAGTACTTC. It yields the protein CASSPPEYRDREYEQYF.

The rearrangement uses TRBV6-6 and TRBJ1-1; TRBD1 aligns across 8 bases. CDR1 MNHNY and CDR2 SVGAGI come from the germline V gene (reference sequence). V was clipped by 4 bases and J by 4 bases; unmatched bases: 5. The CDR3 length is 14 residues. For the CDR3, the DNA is TGTGCCAGCAGTTGGACAGGGCCGGGCACTGAAGCTTTCTTT. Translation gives CASSWTGPGTEAFF.

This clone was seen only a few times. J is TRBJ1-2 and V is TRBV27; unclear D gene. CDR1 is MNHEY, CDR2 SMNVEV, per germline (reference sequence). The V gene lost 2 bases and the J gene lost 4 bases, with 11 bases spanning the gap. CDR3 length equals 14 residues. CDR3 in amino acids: CASSLMKTGYGYTF. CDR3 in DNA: TGTGCCAGCAGTTTAATGAAGACGGGCTATGGCTACACCTTC.

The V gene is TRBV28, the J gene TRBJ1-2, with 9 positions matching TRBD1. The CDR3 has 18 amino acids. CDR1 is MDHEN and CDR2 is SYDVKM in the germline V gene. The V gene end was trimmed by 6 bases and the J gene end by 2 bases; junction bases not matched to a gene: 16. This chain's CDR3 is CASRRQGVVSAVNYGYTF. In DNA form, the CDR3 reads TGTGCCAGCAGAAGACAGGGGGTTGTGTCAGCTGTCAACTATGGCTACACCTTC.

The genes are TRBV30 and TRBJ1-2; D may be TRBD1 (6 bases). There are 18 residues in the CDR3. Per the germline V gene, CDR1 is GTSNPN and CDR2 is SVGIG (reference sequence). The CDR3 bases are TGTCCCAGAACGAAAAGCCGCAGGAGACCCAATGAGGGGGGGGACTACACCTTC. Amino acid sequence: CPRTKSRRRPNEGGDYTF. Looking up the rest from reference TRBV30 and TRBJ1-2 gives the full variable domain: SQTIHQWPATLVQPVGSPLSLECTVEGTSNPNLYWYRQAAGRGLQLLFYSVGIGQISSEVPQNLSASRPQDRQFILSSKKLLLSDSGFYLCPRTKSRRRPNEGGDYTFGSGTRLTVV.

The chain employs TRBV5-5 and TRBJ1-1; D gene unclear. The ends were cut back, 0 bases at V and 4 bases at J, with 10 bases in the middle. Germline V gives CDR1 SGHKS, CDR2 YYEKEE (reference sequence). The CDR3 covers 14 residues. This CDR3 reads CASSLDGWGTEAFF. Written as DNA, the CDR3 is TGTGCCAGCAGCTTGGATGGGTGGGGCACTGAAGCTTTCTTT.

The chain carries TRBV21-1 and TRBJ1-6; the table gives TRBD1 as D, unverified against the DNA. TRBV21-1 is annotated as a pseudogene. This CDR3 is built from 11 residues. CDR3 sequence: CANGQHSPLHF. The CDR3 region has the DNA TGTGCCAACGGACAGCATTCACCCCTCCACTTT.

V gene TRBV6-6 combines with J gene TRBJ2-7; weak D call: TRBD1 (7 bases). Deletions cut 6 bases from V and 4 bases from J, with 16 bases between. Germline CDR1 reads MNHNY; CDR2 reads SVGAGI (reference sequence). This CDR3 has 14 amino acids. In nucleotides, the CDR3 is TGTGCCAGCAGCCCCCAGGGGGGTGGGTACGAGCAGTACTTC. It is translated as CASSPQGGGYEQYF.

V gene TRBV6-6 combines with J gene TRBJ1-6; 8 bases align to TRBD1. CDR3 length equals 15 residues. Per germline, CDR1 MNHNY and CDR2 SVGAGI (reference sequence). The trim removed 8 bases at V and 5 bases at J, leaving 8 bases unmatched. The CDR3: CASGLTQGDNSPLHF. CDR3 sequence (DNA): TGTGCCAGCGGATTAACACAGGGGGATAATTCACCCCTCCACTTT.

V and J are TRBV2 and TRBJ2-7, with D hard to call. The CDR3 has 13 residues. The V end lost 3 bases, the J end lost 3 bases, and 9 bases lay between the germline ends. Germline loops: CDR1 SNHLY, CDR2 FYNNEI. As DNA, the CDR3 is TGTGCCAGCAGTGATTACGGCAACTACGAGCAGTACTTC. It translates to CASSDYGNYEQYF.

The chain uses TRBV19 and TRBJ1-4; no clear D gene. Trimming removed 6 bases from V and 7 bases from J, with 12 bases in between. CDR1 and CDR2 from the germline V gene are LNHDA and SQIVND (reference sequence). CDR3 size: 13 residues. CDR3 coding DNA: TGTGCCAGTAGGGCTAAGGAAGGTGAAAAACTGTTTTTT. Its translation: CASRAKEGEKLFF.

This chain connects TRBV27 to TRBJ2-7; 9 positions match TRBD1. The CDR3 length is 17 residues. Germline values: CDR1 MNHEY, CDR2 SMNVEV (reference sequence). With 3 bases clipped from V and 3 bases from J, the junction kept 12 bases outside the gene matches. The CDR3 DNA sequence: TGTGCCAGCAGTTTGCAACTACCAGGGACAGGGATCTACGAGCAGTACTTC. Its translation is CASSLQLPGTGIYEQYF.

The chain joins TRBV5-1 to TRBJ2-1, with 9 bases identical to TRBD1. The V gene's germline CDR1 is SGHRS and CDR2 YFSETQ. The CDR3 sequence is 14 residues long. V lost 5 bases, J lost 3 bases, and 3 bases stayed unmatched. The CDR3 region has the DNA TGCGCCAGCAGGGGGACAGGGATCTACAATGAGCAGTTCTTC. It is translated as CASRGTGIYNEQFF.